The source of this T cell receptor (beta chain) is a study of blood T cell repertoires in COVID-19. Trimming cost V 5 bases and J 2 bases; bases outside gene matches: 4. The CDR3 loop spans 14 amino acids. CDR1 is SGHTA, CDR2 FQGNSA, per germline. The study drew participants aged about 18 to 89 years from 20 to 30 US areas. Categorization into cohorts depended on clinical history that participants reported. Authors' analysis steps: From reference gene primer amplification, estimates of nucleated cell counts were derived. TCRdb's copy holds only in-frame clones and misses some; the assay was immunoSEQ multiplex PCR. V and J calls and clone size are as listed in that table; D and trimming were resolved from the DNA. This table holds 280,000 or so clones, approximately 90% found once.

The rearrangement uses TRBV7-2 and TRBJ2-5, with 8 bases fitting TRBD2. The receptor was derived from a woman between 35 and 50 years old who had recovered from COVID-19. Sequencing used PBMCs or T cells enriched from blood (not recorded which). In DNA form, the CDR3 reads TGTGCCAGCAGCCCGACTAGCGTGCAAGAGACCCAGTACTTC. Translation: CASSPTSVQETQYF. Variable domain in full (rest from reference TRBV7-2 and TRBJ2-5): GAGVSQSPSNKVTEKGKDVELRCDPISGHTALYWYRQSLGQGLEFLIYFQGNSAPDKSGLPSDRFSAERTGGSVSTLTIQRTQQEDSAVYLCASSPTSVQETQYFGPGTRLLVL.